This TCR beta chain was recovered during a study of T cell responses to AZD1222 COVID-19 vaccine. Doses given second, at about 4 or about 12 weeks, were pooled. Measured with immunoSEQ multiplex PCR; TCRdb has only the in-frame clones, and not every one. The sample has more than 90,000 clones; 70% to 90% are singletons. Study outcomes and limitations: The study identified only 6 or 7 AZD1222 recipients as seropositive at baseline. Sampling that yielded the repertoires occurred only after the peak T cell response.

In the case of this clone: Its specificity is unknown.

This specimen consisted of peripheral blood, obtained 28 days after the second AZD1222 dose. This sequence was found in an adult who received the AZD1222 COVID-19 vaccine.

CDR3 amino acids: CASSMAVLYGYTF. Here the CDR3 DNA reads TGTGCCAGTAGTATGGCGGTCCTCTATGGCTACACCTTC. This chain links TRBV19 with TRBJ1-2; D is ambiguous. The V gene lost 3 bases and the J gene lost 4 bases, with 9 bases spanning the gap. The germline V gene has CDR1 LNHDA and CDR2 SQIVND (reference sequence). The CDR3 is 13 residues long.